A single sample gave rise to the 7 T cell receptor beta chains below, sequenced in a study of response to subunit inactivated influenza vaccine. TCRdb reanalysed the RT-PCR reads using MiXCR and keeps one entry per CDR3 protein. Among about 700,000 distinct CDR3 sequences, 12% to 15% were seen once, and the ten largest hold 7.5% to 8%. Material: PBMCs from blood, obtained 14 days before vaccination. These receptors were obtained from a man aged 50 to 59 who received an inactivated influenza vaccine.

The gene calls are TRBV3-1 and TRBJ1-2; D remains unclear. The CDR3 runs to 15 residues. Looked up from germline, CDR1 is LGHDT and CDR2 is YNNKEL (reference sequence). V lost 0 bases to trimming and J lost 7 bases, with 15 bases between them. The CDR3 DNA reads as TGTGCCAGCAGCCAAGAACCCGCCCGGTCCGGTGGCTACACCTTC. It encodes CASSQEPARSGGYTF.

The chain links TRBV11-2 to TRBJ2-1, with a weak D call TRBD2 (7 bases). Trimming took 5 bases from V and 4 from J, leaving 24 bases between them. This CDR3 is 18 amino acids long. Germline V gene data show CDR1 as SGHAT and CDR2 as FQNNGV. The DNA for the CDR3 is TGTGCCAGCAGCCCACTGATGACAGGACCTAGCGGATACAATGAGCAGTTCTTC. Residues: CASSPLMTGPSGYNEQFF.

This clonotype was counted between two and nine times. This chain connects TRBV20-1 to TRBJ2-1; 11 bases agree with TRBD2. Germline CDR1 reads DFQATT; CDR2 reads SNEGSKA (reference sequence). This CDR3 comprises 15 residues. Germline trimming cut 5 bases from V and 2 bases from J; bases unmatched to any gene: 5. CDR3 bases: TGCAGTGCTTACCTAGCGGGAGGCCCCTACAATGAGCAGTTCTTC. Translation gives CSAYLAGGPYNEQFF.

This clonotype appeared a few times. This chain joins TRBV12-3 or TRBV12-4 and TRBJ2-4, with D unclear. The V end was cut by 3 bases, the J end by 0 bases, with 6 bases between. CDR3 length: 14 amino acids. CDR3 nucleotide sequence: TGTGCCAGCAGTTTCTCGGGAGCCAAAAACATTCAGTACTTC. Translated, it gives CASSFSGAKNIQYF.

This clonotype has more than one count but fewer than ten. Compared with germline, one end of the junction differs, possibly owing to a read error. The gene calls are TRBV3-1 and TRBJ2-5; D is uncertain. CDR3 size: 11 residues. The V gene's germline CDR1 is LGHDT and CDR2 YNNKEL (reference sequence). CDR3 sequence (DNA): TGTGCCAGCAGCCAAGGACTCCCGGTGAACTTC. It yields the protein CASSQGLPVNF.

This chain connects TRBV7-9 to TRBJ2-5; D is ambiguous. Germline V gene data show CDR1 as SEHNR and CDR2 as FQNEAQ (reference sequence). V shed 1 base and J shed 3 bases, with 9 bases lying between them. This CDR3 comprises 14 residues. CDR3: CASSLVGWEETQYF. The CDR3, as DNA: TGTGCCAGCAGCTTAGTTGGATGGGAAGAGACCCAGTACTTC.

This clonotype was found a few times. This CDR3 reads CASSLNRDRSEREQFF. CDR3 sequence (DNA): TGTGCCAGCAGCTTAAACCGGGACAGGTCGGAAAGAGAGCAGTTCTTC. The rearrangement links TRBV7-2 to TRBJ2-1; TRBD1 aligns across 8 bases. Trimming removed 2 bases from V and 10 bases from J; junction bases left unmatched: 13. The CDR3 loop spans 16 amino acids. CDR1 SGHTA and CDR2 FQGNSA come from the germline V gene.